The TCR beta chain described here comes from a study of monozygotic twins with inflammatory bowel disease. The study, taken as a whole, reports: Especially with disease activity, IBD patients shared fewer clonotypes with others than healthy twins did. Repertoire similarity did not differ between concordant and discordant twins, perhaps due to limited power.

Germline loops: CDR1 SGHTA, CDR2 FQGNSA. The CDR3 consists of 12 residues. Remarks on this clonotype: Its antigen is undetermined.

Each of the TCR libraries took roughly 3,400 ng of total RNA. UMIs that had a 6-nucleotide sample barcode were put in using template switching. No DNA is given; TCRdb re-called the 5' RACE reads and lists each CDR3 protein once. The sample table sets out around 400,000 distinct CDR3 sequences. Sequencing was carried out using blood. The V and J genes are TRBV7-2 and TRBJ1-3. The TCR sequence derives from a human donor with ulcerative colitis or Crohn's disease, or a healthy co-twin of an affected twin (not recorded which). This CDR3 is CASGSSGNTIYF.